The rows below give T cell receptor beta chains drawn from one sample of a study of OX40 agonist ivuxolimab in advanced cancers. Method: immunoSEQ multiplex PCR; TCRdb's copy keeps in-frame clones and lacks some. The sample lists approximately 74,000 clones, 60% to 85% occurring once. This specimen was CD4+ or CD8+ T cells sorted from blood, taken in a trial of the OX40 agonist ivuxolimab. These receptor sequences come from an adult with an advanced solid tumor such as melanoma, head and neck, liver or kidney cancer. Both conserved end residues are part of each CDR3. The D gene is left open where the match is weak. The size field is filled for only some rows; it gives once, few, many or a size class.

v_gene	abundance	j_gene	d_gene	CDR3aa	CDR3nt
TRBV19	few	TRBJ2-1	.	CASSIRAARDEQFF	TGTGCCAGTAGTATACGGGCAGCAAGGGATGAGCAGTTCTTC
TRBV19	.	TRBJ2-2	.	CASSMWYTGELFF	TGTGCCAGTAGTATGTGGTATACCGGGGAGCTGTTTTTT
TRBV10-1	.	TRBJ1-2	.	CASSESGAYGYTF	TGCGCCAGCAGTGAGTCGGGGGCGTATGGCTACACCTTC
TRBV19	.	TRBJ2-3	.	CASSISGADKGTQYF	TGTGCCAGTAGTATTTCAGGGGCGGACAAGGGTACGCAGTATTTT
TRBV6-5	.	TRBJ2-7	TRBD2	CASSSPRTSGAYEQYF	TGTGCCAGCAGTTCGCCCCGGACTAGCGGGGCCTACGAGCAGTACTTC
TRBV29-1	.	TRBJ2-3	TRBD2	CSVAVGTSVVPDTQYF	TGCAGCGTCGCGGTCGGGACTAGCGTGGTTCCAGATACGCAGTATTTT
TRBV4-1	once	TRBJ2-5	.	CASRKGLSQETQYF	TGCGCCAGCAGGAAAGGACTCTCCCAAGAGACCCAGTACTTC
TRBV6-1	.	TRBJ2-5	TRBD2	CASSVAGLAETQYF	TGTGCCAGCAGCGTAGCGGGACTCGCAGAGACCCAGTACTTC
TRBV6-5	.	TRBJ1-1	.	CASSRQDIMNTEAFF	TGTGCCAGCAGCCGACAGGATATCATGAACACTGAAGCTTTCTTT
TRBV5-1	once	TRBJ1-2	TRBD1	CASSPGQVVNYGYTF	TGCGCCAGCAGCCCGGGACAGGTTGTTAACTATGGCTACACCTTC
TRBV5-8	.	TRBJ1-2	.	CASSSRVGGYTF	TGTGCCAGCAGTTCCAGGGTTGGTGGCTACACCTTC
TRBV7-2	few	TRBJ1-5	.	CASSLDATANQPQHF	TGTGCCAGCAGCTTAGACGCGACAGCCAATCAGCCCCAGCATTTT
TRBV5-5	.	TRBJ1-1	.	CASSHSGTRRGTGEAFF	TGTGCCAGCAGCCACTCGGGGACCCGACGAGGTACAGGTGAAGCTTTCTTT
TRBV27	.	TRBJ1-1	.	CASRPPGPTAEAFF	TGTGCCAGCAGACCTCCGGGGCCTACCGCTGAAGCTTTCTTT
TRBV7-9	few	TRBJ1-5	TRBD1	CASSQTGIHQPQHF	TGTGCCAGCAGCCAGACAGGGATCCATCAGCCCCAGCATTTT
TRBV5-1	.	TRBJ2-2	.	CASSLDRTLRTGELFF	TGCGCCAGCAGCTTAGACAGGACGTTAAGAACCGGGGAGCTGTTTTTT
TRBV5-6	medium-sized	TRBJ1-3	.	CASSLYETGNTIYF	TGTGCCAGCAGCTTGTACGAAACTGGAAACACCATATATTTT
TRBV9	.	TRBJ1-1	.	CASSARPDGPSYF	TGTGCCAGCAGCGCCCGACCCGATGGGCCCAGTTACTTT
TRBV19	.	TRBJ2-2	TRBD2	CASSIDLGLAGVVGELFF	TGTGCCAGTAGTATAGATCTCGGACTAGCGGGAGTCGTCGGGGAGCTGTTTTTT
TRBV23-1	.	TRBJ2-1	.	CASREADSPHNEQFF	TGCGCCAGCAGGGAGGCGGACAGTCCCCACAATGAGCAGTTCTTC
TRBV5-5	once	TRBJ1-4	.	CASSLKGTDEKLFF	TGTGCCAGCAGCTTGAAGGGGACCGATGAAAAACTGTTTTTT
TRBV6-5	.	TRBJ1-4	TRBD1	CASSYGGGGGSEKLFF	TGTGCCAGCAGTTACGGGGGCGGAGGGGGCAGTGAAAAACTGTTTTTT
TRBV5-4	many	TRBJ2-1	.	CASSPRTRDEQFF	TGTGCCAGCAGCCCCAGAACGCGGGATGAGCAGTTCTTC
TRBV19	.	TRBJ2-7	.	CASSLRGLSYEQYF	TGTGCCAGTAGTCTCCGGGGACTGTCCTACGAGCAGTACTTC
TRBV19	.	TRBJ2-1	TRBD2	CASSLRDYYNEQFF	TGTGCCAGTAGTTTAAGGGACTACTACAATGAGCAGTTCTTC
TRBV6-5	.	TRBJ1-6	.	CASSQGDSYNSPLHF	TGTGCCAGCAGTCAAGGGGATTCCTATAATTCACCCCTCCACTTT
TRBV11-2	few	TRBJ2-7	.	CASSSHQGSSYEQYF	TGTGCCAGCAGCTCGCACCAGGGGAGCTCCTACGAGCAGTACTTC
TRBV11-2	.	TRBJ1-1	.	CASSSRPPIAFF	TGTGCCAGCAGCTCCCGACCCCCCATAGCTTTCTTT
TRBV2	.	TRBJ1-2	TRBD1	CASKQGALYGYTF	TGTGCCAGCAAGCAGGGGGCTCTCTATGGCTACACCTTC
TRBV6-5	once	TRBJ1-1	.	CASSYSNRDNTEAFF	TGTGCCAGCAGTTACTCAAACAGGGATAACACTGAAGCTTTCTTT
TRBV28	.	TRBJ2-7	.	CATQEEGQSTRQYF	TGTGCCACCCAGGAGGAGGGACAGTCTACGAGGCAGTACTTC
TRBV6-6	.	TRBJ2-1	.	CASSERGTGFF	TGTGCCAGCAGCGAAAGGGGGACGGGGTTCTTC
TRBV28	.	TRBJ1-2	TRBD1	CASSLPGQAMGGYTF	TGTGCCAGCAGCCTCCCGGGACAGGCTATGGGAGGCTACACCTTC
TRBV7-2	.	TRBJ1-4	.	CASSYYNEKLFF	TGTGCCAGCAGCTACTATAATGAAAAACTGTTTTTT
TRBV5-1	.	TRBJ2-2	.	CASSLDKTGELFF	TGCGCCAGCAGCTTGGACAAGACCGGGGAGCTGTTTTTT
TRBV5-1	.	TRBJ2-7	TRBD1	CASSLDRGEQYF	TGCGCCAGCAGCTTGGACAGGGGCGAGCAGTACTTC
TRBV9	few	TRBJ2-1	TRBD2	CASSVGGLASSNEQFF	TGTGCCAGCAGCGTAGGGGGACTAGCGAGCTCCAATGAGCAGTTCTTC
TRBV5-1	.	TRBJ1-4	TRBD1	CASSLGTGGNEKLFF	TGCGCCAGCAGCTTGGGTACAGGGGGCAACGAAAAACTGTTTTTT
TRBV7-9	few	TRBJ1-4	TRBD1	CASSADRWSNEKLFF	TGTGCCAGCAGCGCGGACAGGTGGAGTAATGAAAAACTGTTTTTT
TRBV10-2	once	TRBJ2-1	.	CATKGGSYNEQFF	TGCGCCACCAAGGGTGGGTCCTACAATGAGCAGTTCTTC
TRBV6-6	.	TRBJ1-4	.	CASSPGTRDEKLFF	TGTGCCAGCAGCCCCGGGACCCGGGATGAAAAACTGTTTTTT
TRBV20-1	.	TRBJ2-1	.	CSAVLHEQFF	TGCAGTGCTGTCCTCCATGAGCAGTTCTTC
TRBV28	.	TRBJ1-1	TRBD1	CASSGQVTEAFF	TGTGCCAGCTCGGGACAGGTAACTGAAGCTTTCTTT
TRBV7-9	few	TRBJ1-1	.	CASTRTVTEAFF	TGTGCCAGCACCCGGACTGTCACTGAAGCTTTCTTT